These 27 T cell receptor beta chains were all obtained from the same sample, sequenced in a study of blood T cell repertoires in COVID-19. The assay was immunoSEQ multiplex PCR, and TCRdb's table has in-frame clones only and misses some. The repertoire holds 100,000 to 150,000 clones, with 85% to 90% as singletons. The specimen sequenced was peripheral blood. Receptors were obtained from an elderly man with active or convalescent COVID-19.

The chain uses TRBV7-8 and TRBJ2-3; 9 bases match TRBD1. Germline CDR1 and CDR2: SGHVS and FQNEAQ. The V gene end was trimmed by 4 bases and the J gene end by 0 bases; junction bases not matched to a gene: 5. The CDR3 contains 16 residues. The CDR3 DNA reads TGTGCCAGCAGCTCGAGGACAGGGGACAGCACAGATACGCAGTATTTT. This translates into CASSSRTGDSTDTQYF.

This clone was counted at least ten times. The genes are TRBV12-1 and TRBJ1-5. TRBV12-1 is a listed pseudogene. The CDR3 has 13 amino acids. The CDR3: CASSREGGQPQHF. In nucleotides, the CDR3 is TGTGCCAGCAGCCGCGAGGGAGGTCAGCCCCAGCATTTT.

This chain joins TRBV3-1 (or the pseudogene TRBV3-2) and TRBJ2-1; a possible D gene is TRBD1 (5 bases). Germline V gene data show CDR1 as LGHDT and CDR2 as YNNKEL (reference sequence). The CDR3 is 14 amino acids. V lost 3 bases, J lost 0 bases, and 6 bases lay in between. The CDR3 reads CASSHRDSYNEQFF. In DNA form, the CDR3 reads TGTGCCAGCAGCCACAGGGACTCCTACAATGAGCAGTTCTTC.

About this clone: This sample also contains other DNA sequences that code for the same CDR3. The J gene is TRBJ2-7, the V gene TRBV7-3; possibly TRBD1 for D (5 bases). Germline-derived CDR1 and CDR2 are SGHTA and FQGTGA. The CDR3 extends over 13 amino acids. V dropped 5 bases and J dropped 3 bases, with 11 bases sitting between them. CDR3 coding DNA: TGTGCCAGCAGCCCCGACAGAAACTACGAGCAGTACTTC. It is translated as CASSPDRNYEQYF.

The V call is TRBV2, the J call TRBJ2-3, with 8 bases identical to TRBD1. Germline-derived CDR1 and CDR2 are SNHLY and FYNNEI. J lost 2 bases, V lost 5 bases, and 6 bases had no gene match. The CDR3 extends over 15 amino acids. In DNA form, the CDR3 reads TGTGCCAGCAGTACCGGGACAGGTCCCACAGATACGCAGTATTTT. Its protein is CASSTGTGPTDTQYF.

This clone was recorded only once. The rearrangement uses TRBV6-1 and TRBJ1-5, with no clear D. V lost 1 base to trimming and J lost 6 bases, with 10 bases between them. Germline V CDR1 and CDR2: MNHNS, SASEGT. The length of the CDR3 is 14 residues. CDR3 amino acids: CASSEDPAGQPQHF. The CDR3 region has the DNA TGTGCCAGCAGTGAAGACCCGGCGGGTCAGCCCCAGCATTTT.

The gene calls are TRBV2 and TRBJ2-7; TRBD2 matches 11 bases. Germline CDR1 reads SNHLY; CDR2 reads FYNNEI. The J segment lost 4 bases and the V segment lost 8 bases, leaving 4 bases of the junction unmatched. The CDR3 runs to 13 residues. The DNA of the CDR3 is TGTGCCAGCGACCGACTAGCGGGATACGAGCAGTACTTC. It translates to CASDRLAGYEQYF. The full variable domain, in which reference TRBV2 and TRBJ2-7 provide the parts outside the CDR3, is EPEVTQTPSHQVTQMGQEVILRCVPISNHLYFYWYRQILGQKVEFLVSFYNNEISEKSEIFDDQFSVERPDGSNFTLKIRSTKLEDSAMYFCASDRLAGYEQYFGPGTRLTVT.

The rearrangement uses TRBV10-1 and TRBJ1-5; the D gene is possibly TRBD1 (5 bases). This CDR3 spans 16 amino acids. V was trimmed by 4 bases and J by 6 bases, leaving 19 bases between them. Germline V gives CDR1 WNHNN, CDR2 SYGVQD (reference sequence). The CDR3 loop is CASSVGQGRIGQPQHF. CDR3 coding DNA: TGCGCCAGCAGTGTTGGGCAGGGAAGGATAGGTCAGCCCCAGCATTTT.

This clone was seen a handful of times. This rearrangement joins TRBV28 to TRBJ1-2; D is uncertain. V lost 2 bases to trimming and J lost 4 bases, with 11 bases between them. Germline V gives CDR1 MDHEN, CDR2 SYDVKM. CDR3 length: 14 amino acids. CDR3 in amino acids: CASSLTASTYGYTF. DNA of the CDR3: TGTGCCAGCAGTTTAACAGCCAGCACCTATGGCTACACCTTC.

The chain links TRBV30 to TRBJ1-2, with 7 bases aligning to TRBD1. The CDR3 has 13 amino acids. CDR1 and CDR2 (germline): GTSNPN, SVGIG (reference sequence). The V segment lost 1 base and the J segment 4 bases; nucleotides outside the gene matches: 3. The CDR3 sequence: CAWSGWTGYGYTF. In DNA form, the CDR3 reads TGTGCCTGGAGTGGGTGGACAGGCTATGGCTACACCTTC.

The chain has TRBV25-1 and TRBJ1-6; 8 bases align to TRBD1. CDR1 and CDR2 from the germline V gene are MGHDK and SYGVNS. CDR3 length equals 15 residues. Trimming cost V 5 bases and J 0 bases; bases outside gene matches: 0. CDR3 sequence reads: CASSTGGSYNSPLHF. The CDR3 DNA follows: TGTGCCAGCAGTACAGGGGGCTCCTATAATTCACCCCTCCACTTT.

The chain uses TRBV29-1 and TRBJ2-7, with TRBD1 matching over 8 bases. There are 15 residues in the CDR3. The germline gives CDR1 SQVTM, CDR2 ANQGSEA. Germline trimming cut 1 base from V and 2 bases from J; bases unmatched to any gene: 7. The CDR3 nucleotides are TGCAGCGTTGAAGGGCTGGACAGGGACCCCTACGAGCAGTACTTC. Its translation is CSVEGLDRDPYEQYF.

The rearrangement joins TRBV7-7 to TRBJ2-2; TRBD2 matches 7 bases. Germline loops: CDR1 SSHAT, CDR2 FNYEAQ (reference sequence). The CDR3 has 14 amino acids. Trimming took 5 bases from V and 5 from J; bases not matched to a gene: 5. CDR3 protein: CASSIGEGTGELFF. DNA for the CDR3: TGTGCCAGCAGCATAGGGGAGGGAACCGGGGAGCTGTTTTTT.

This rearrangement joins TRBV6-5 to TRBJ2-7; 7 positions match TRBD2. From germline, CDR1 is MNHEY and CDR2 SVGAGI. The junction had 5 bases not matched to a gene; V was cut back by 2 bases and J by 1 base. The CDR3 runs 15 residues. CDR3 in DNA: TGTGCCAGCAGTTACGGGGGGGAATGGTCCTACGAGCAGTACTTC. It is translated as CASSYGGEWSYEQYF.

The chain employs TRBV29-1 and TRBJ2-3, with TRBD2 matching over 10 bases. CDR1 SQVTM and CDR2 ANQGSEA come from the germline V gene. After removal of 6 bases from V and 4 bases from J, the junction contained 7 bases not matched to a gene. This CDR3 is built from 14 residues. CDR3 sequence reads: CSVASGRFADTQYF. In DNA, the CDR3 is TGCAGCGTAGCTAGCGGGAGATTTGCAGATACGCAGTATTTT.

The chain links TRBV2 to TRBJ2-7, with D tentatively TRBD1 (6 bases). V was trimmed by 5 bases and J by 4 bases, leaving 9 bases between them. This CDR3 is built from 12 residues. Per the germline V gene, CDR1 is SNHLY and CDR2 is FYNNEI. CDR3 loop: CASSSQGYEQYF. Written as DNA, the CDR3 is TGTGCCAGCAGTTCGCAGGGGTACGAGCAGTACTTC. Full variable domain (missing parts from reference TRBV2 and TRBJ2-7): EPEVTQTPSHQVTQMGQEVILRCVPISNHLYFYWYRQILGQKVEFLVSFYNNEISEKSEIFDDQFSVERPDGSNFTLKIRSTKLEDSAMYFCASSSQGYEQYFGPGTRLTVT.

The chain links TRBV24-1 to TRBJ1-5; D not resolved. There are 18 residues in the CDR3. Germline assignment: CDR1 KGHDR and CDR2 SFDVKD. The V end was cut by 2 bases, the J end by 0 bases, with 16 bases between. The CDR3: CATSDSATSRPSNQPQHF. The CDR3 nucleotides are TGTGCCACCAGTGATTCAGCAACATCCAGGCCTAGCAATCAGCCCCAGCATTTT.

V is TRBV5-6 and J is TRBJ1-2; 8 bases map to TRBD1. V shed 4 bases and J 0 bases; nucleotides not matched to a gene: 11. CDR3 length equals 17 residues. Germline values: CDR1 SGHDT, CDR2 YYEEEE. The CDR3 bases are TGTGCCAGCAGCCCAAGCGCAGGGGGCATGGCTAACTATGGCTACACCTTC. This gives the protein CASSPSAGGMANYGYTF.

The table lists this clone with a few counts. The CDR3 loop is CASSRGAARTGELFF. Here the CDR3 DNA reads TGTGCCAGCAGCCGTGGGGCGGCCCGCACCGGGGAGCTGTTTTTT. J is TRBJ2-2 and V is TRBV3-1 (or the pseudogene TRBV3-2), with D perhaps matching TRBD1 (5 bases). This CDR3 is 15 amino acids long. V dropped 4 bases and J dropped 4 bases, with 13 bases sitting between them. Germline-derived CDR1 and CDR2 are LGHDT and YNNKEL (reference sequence).

This clone has just one count. This chain joins TRBV10-3 and TRBJ1-2; the D is unclear. The ends were cut back, 5 bases at V and 3 bases at J, with 13 bases in the middle. Looked up from germline, CDR1 is ENHRY and CDR2 is SYGVKD. The CDR3 is 14 residues long. CDR3 amino acids: CAISPGKLDYGYTF. CDR3 DNA sequence: TGTGCCATCAGTCCGGGGAAACTAGACTATGGCTACACCTTC.

The rearrangement joins TRBV20-1 to TRBJ1-1; D is unresolved. This CDR3 region has 11 residues. The germline V and J ends were trimmed by 6 bases and 7 bases, with 12 bases remaining between them. Germline V gene lookup returns CDR1 DFQATT and CDR2 SNEGSKA (reference sequence). As DNA, the CDR3 is TGCAGTGCCTCGGGAGAATTTGAAGCTTTCTTT. The encoded protein is CSASGEFEAFF.

This rearrangement joins TRBV3-1 (or the pseudogene TRBV3-2) to TRBJ2-3; TRBD2 matches at 11 bases. The junction had 6 bases not matched to a gene; V was cut back by 0 bases and J by 1 base. Germline CDR1 is LGHDT and CDR2 is YNNKEL (reference sequence). The CDR3 is made up of 18 amino acids. The CDR3 nucleotides are TGTGCCAGCAGCCAAGATTTTAGCGGGAGGGGGGGCACAGATACGCAGTATTTT. Translation: CASSQDFSGRGGTDTQYF.

The chain has TRBV18 and TRBJ2-2; 9 positions agree with TRBD1. The germline V gene encodes CDR1 KGHSH and CDR2 LQKENI. J lost 4 bases, V lost 6 bases, and 3 bases had no gene match. The CDR3 has 14 amino acids. CDR3 amino acids: CASSGTGPTGELFF. The CDR3 DNA sequence: TGTGCCAGCTCTGGGACAGGGCCCACCGGGGAGCTGTTTTTT.

About this clone: Other nucleotide sequences from this sample produce the same CDR3. The chain couples TRBV11-2 to TRBJ2-1; the match to TRBD1 covers 9 bases. Trimming took 3 bases from V and 1 from J; bases not matched to a gene: 1. The CDR3 totals 15 residues. Germline CDR1 reads SGHAT; CDR2 reads FQNNGV. CDR3 sequence reads: CASSLGQGSYNEQFF. In DNA, the CDR3 is TGTGCCAGCAGCTTGGGACAGGGATCCTACAATGAGCAGTTCTTC. Drawing the rest from reference TRBV11-2 and TRBJ2-1, the complete variable domain is EAGVAQSPRYKIIEKRQSVAFWCNPISGHATLYWYQQILGQGPKLLIQFQNNGVVDDSQLPKDRFSAERLKGVDSTLKIQPAKLEDSAVYLCASSLGQGSYNEQFFGPGTRLTVL.

The chain recombines TRBV9 with TRBJ2-7; 7 positions match TRBD1. The CDR3 is 12 residues long. V lost 3 bases, J lost 6 bases, and 3 bases stayed unmatched. Germline CDR1 is SGDLS and CDR2 is YYNGEE. CDR3 bases: TGTGCCAGCAGCGGACAGGGTGGCGAGCAGTACTTC. This translates into CASSGQGGEQYF. Combining the CDR3 with reference TRBV9 and TRBJ2-7 gives the whole variable domain DSGVTQTPKHLITATGQRVTLRCSPRSGDLSVYWYQQSLDQGLQFLIQYYNGEERAKGNILERFSAQQFPDLHSELNLSSLELGDSALYFCASSGQGGEQYFGPGTRLTVT.

The chain links TRBV30 to TRBJ2-5; 12 bases agree with TRBD2. The CDR3 is 16 amino acids. J was trimmed by 4 bases and V by 1 base; bases with no gene match: 7. Per germline, CDR1 GTSNPN and CDR2 SVGIG (reference sequence). CDR3 bases: TGTGCCTGGAGTGGGACTAGCGGGGCCTACCGAGAGACCCAGTACTTC. Amino acid sequence: CAWSGTSGAYRETQYF.

This clone was seen a few times. The chain has TRBV11-2 and TRBJ1-3; TRBD1 is a possible D gene (6 bases). Germline V gene data show CDR1 as SGHAT and CDR2 as FQNNGV. CDR3 size: 15 residues. The V end was cut by 4 bases, the J end by 4 bases, with 14 bases between. The CDR3 reads CASSSNRVSGNTIYF. The CDR3 nucleotides are TGTGCCAGCAGCTCAAACAGGGTTTCGGGAAACACCATATATTTT. Full variable domain (remainder filled in from reference TRBV11-2 and TRBJ1-3): EAGVAQSPRYKIIEKRQSVAFWCNPISGHATLYWYQQILGQGPKLLIQFQNNGVVDDSQLPKDRFSAERLKGVDSTLKIQPAKLEDSAVYLCASSSNRVSGNTIYFGEGSWLTVV.